This T cell receptor beta chain appears in the sequencing data of a study of response to subunit inactivated influenza vaccine. The CDR3 length is 14 residues. Trimming took 5 bases from V and 7 from J; bases not matched to a gene: 10. This clonotype was counted only a few times. No antigen is known for it. Study observations and caveats: The authors offered the suggestion that each seasonal influenza vaccination recruits few new T cells.

From the RT-PCR reads, TCRdb called clonotypes with MiXCR, one entry per CDR3 protein. The sample includes under 950,000 distinct CDR3 sequences, 21% of them seen just once. The receptor was derived from a man aged 50-60 years who received an inactivated influenza vaccine. The V call is TRBV12-3 or TRBV12-4, the J call TRBJ1-2, with TRBD1 matching over 7 bases. The specimen comprised PBMCs from blood, sampled about 5 days after vaccination. This CDR3 reads CASSLITGDGGYTF. In DNA form, the CDR3 reads TGTGCCAGCAGTCTTATAACAGGGGATGGTGGCTACACCTTC.